This T cell receptor beta chain was sequenced for a study of identical twins. TCRdb ran MiXCR on the 5' RACE reads and lists one entry per CDR3 protein. The sample lists about 900,000 distinct CDR3 sequences; approximately 13% were seen once. The CDR3 runs to 14 residues. With 3 bases clipped from V and 14 bases from J, the junction kept 9 bases outside the gene matches. This clonotype was counted between two and nine times. As yet, its antigen is unknown. Healthy Caucasians, and only they, were the donors. Points from the study as a whole: The models gave estimates that fell short of the out-of-frame TCR alpha sharing seen in monozygotic twins.

This sample also belongs to another study, concerning yellow fever vaccine responses in identical twins.

This receptor was obtained from a woman younger than 35 in good health. V is TRBV12-3 or TRBV12-4 and J is TRBJ2-1; 11 nucleotides line up with TRBD2. The material sequenced was PBMCs. CDR3 coding DNA: TGTGCCAGCAGTTTGGGGGGACTAGCGGTGGTAGAGTTCTTC. Protein sequence: CASSLGGLAVVEFF.